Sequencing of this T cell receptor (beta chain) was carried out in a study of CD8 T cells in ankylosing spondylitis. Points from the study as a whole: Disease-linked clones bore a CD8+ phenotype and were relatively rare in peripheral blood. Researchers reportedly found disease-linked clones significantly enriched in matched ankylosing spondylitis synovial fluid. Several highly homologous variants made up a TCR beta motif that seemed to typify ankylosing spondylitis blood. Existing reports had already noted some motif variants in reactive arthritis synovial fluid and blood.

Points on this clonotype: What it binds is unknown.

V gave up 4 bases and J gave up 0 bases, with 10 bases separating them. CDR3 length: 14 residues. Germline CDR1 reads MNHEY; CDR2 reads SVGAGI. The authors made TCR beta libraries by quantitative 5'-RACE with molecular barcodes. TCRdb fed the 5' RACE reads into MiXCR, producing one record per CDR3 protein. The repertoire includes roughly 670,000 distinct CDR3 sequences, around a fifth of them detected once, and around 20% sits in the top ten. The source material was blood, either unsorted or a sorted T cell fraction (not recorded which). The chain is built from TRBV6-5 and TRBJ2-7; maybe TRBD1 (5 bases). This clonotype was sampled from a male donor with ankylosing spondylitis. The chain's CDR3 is CASSWSRDSYEQYF. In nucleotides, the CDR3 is TGTGCCAGCAGTTGGTCCAGGGACTCCTACGAGCAGTACTTC.